These 22 T cell receptor beta chains were all obtained from the same sample, sequenced in a study of blood T cell repertoires in COVID-19. Method: immunoSEQ multiplex PCR; TCRdb's copy keeps in-frame clones and lacks some. This sample has more than 100,000 clones, with around four fifths found just once. Sequenced: peripheral blood. The source of these receptors is a human donor in a cohort sampled during active COVID-19.

The chain uses TRBV2 and TRBJ2-2; TRBD1 matches at 7 bases. The ends lost 9 bases at V and 0 bases at J; junction bases unmatched: 10. CDR3 length: 16 amino acids. Germline CDR1 is SNHLY and CDR2 is FYNNEI. CDR3 DNA sequence: TGTGCCAGTTGCACACAGGGGATGGCGAACACCGGGGAGCTGTTTTTT. Its translation is CASCTQGMANTGELFF.

The V call is TRBV6-5, the J call TRBJ1-2; 11 bases map to TRBD1. The CDR3 runs to 16 residues. CDR1 is MNHEY, CDR2 SVGAGI, per germline. Unmatched junction bases numbered 8, after V lost 2 bases and J lost 6 bases. CDR3 sequence reads: CASSYRRTGGSDGYTF. In DNA, the CDR3 is TGTGCCAGCAGTTACCGTCGGACAGGGGGCTCAGATGGCTACACCTTC.

The V gene is TRBV7-2, the J gene TRBJ1-1; D is undetermined. Germline loops: CDR1 SGHTA, CDR2 FQGNSA. CDR3 length: 11 amino acids. Trimming shortened V by 6 bases and J by 5 bases, and 7 bases separated the two germline ends. DNA for the CDR3: TGTGCCAGCAGGACCGGGACTGAAGCTTTCTTT. It yields the protein CASRTGTEAFF.

This sequence joins TRBV12-5 and TRBJ2-1; weak D call: TRBD2 (6 bases). V gave up 0 bases and J gave up 6 bases, with 6 bases separating them. Germline V lookup: CDR1 LGHNT, CDR2 FRNRAP. The CDR3 runs 13 residues. CDR3 nucleotide sequence: TGTGCTAGTGGTTTGGTGGGGGGCAATGAGCAGTTCTTC. This gives the protein CASGLVGGNEQFF.

The V gene is TRBV5-1, the J gene TRBJ1-1; tentative D call: TRBD1 (6 bases). The CDR3 runs to 13 residues. V lost 3 bases and J 5 bases, leaving 11 bases between the germline ends. Per germline, CDR1 SGHRS and CDR2 YFSETQ. The CDR3 is CASSWAGETEAFF. The CDR3, as DNA: TGCGCCAGCAGCTGGGCAGGGGAGACTGAAGCTTTCTTT.

The rearrangement uses TRBV15 and TRBJ2-3; 8 positions match TRBD2. This CDR3 is built from 17 residues. Germline loops: CDR1 LNHNV, CDR2 YYDKDF (reference sequence). V shed 4 bases, J shed 4 bases, and the junction held 13 bases outside the gene matches. Here the CDR3 DNA reads TGTGCCACCAGCACCCCCAGACCGGGACTAGGTGCAGATACGCAGTATTTT. Translating gives CATSTPRPGLGADTQYF.

The V call is TRBV5-1, the J call TRBJ1-1, with D possibly matching TRBD1 (5 bases). Germline assignment: CDR1 SGHRS and CDR2 YFSETQ. Trimming cost V 1 base and J 0 bases, with 13 bases left between them. This CDR3 has 16 amino acids. The CDR3 reads CASSLQGSRMNTEAFF. In DNA, the CDR3 is TGCGCCAGCAGCTTGCAGGGTTCGAGAATGAACACTGAAGCTTTCTTT.

This chain links TRBV10-2 with TRBJ1-1, with no clear D. The germline gives CDR1 WSHSY, CDR2 SAAADI. This CDR3 has 13 amino acids. The V end lost 2 bases, the J end lost 10 bases, and 14 bases lay between the germline ends. The chain's CDR3 is CASSEEYPFRAFF. The CDR3 DNA is TGCGCCAGCAGTGAGGAGTATCCTTTCCGAGCTTTCTTT.

This clone was detected only a few times. The chain employs TRBV6-1 and TRBJ1-6; possible D gene TRBD1, 6 bases. CDR3 length equals 13 residues. Germline V gives CDR1 MNHNS, CDR2 SASEGT. The germline V and J ends were trimmed by 1 base and 8 bases, with 6 bases remaining between them. CDR3 loop: CASSEGTDSPLHF. The CDR3 DNA reads TGTGCCAGCAGTGAAGGGACAGATTCACCCCTCCACTTT.

The chain uses TRBV6-2 or TRBV6-3 and TRBJ1-2; tentatively, D is TRBD1 (5 bases). This CDR3 region has 17 residues. Germline assignment: CDR1 MNHEY and CDR2 SVGEGT. V was cut by 2 bases and J by 8 bases, with 24 bases left in between. In DNA, the CDR3 is TGTGCCAGCAGTTACCGGGCGGGACTCGATATTTACGGGGGCTACACCTTC. Residues: CASSYRAGLDIYGGYTF.

The chain joins TRBV19 to TRBJ1-6, with 7 bases fitting TRBD1. The germline V gene encodes CDR1 LNHDA and CDR2 SQIVND (reference sequence). V trimming: 4 bases; J trimming: 6 bases; junction bases outside the gene matches: 9. CDR3 length equals 16 residues. The DNA for the CDR3 is TGTGCCAGTAGTACCCCGGGACAGCTTTCTAATTCACCCCTCCACTTT. It translates to CASSTPGQLSNSPLHF.

V gene TRBV7-6 combines with J gene TRBJ1-1; D might be TRBD1 (5 bases). The germline V gene has CDR1 SGHVS and CDR2 FNYEAQ. Trimming took 7 bases from V and 1 from J, leaving 10 bases between them. This CDR3 comprises 13 residues. DNA of the CDR3: TGTGCCAGCAAGGGGCACCCGAACACTGAAGCTTTCTTT. It translates to CASKGHPNTEAFF.

The rearrangement uses TRBV6-2 or TRBV6-3 and TRBJ2-5, with D tentatively TRBD1 (6 bases). CDR3 length: 14 amino acids. Germline V gene sequence: CDR1 MNHEY, CDR2 SVGEGT. V gave up 3 bases and J gave up 4 bases, with 12 bases separating them. Here the CDR3 DNA reads TGTGCCAGCAGTTATTCGGGCAGGGGAGAGACCCAGTACTTC. This translates into CASSYSGRGETQYF.

The chain is built from TRBV10-3 and TRBJ1-4; TRBD1 is a possible D gene (5 bases). Germline CDR1 ENHRY, CDR2 SYGVKD. Trimming pared 11 bases from V and 8 bases from J, leaving 18 bases between. CDR3 length equals 13 residues. The CDR3 protein is CASYDSNIEKLFF. In DNA, the CDR3 is TGTGCCTCCTACGACAGCAATATAGAAAAACTGTTTTTT.

DNA of the CDR3: TGTGCCAGTAGTGTAATAGCGTCAGGCACAGATACGCAGTATTTT. Protein: CASSVIASGTDTQYF. The V and J genes are TRBV19 and TRBJ2-3; a possible D gene is TRBD2 (5 bases). The V end was cut by 5 bases, the J end by 1 base, with 13 bases between. The CDR3 totals 15 residues. Germline values: CDR1 LNHDA, CDR2 SQIVND (reference sequence).

The chain is built from TRBV5-4 and TRBJ1-3; 9 nucleotides line up with TRBD1. J gave up 0 bases and V 4 bases, and 5 bases lay outside the gene matches. The CDR3 length is 16 residues. The germline gives CDR1 SGHNT, CDR2 YYREEE (reference sequence). The CDR3 DNA follows: TGTGCCAGCAGCCAGGGACAGGGATTCTCTGGAAACACCATATATTTT. Encoded protein: CASSQGQGFSGNTIYF.

The chain uses TRBV5-1 and TRBJ1-2; D is unclear. V lost 1 base and J 8 bases, leaving 12 bases between the germline ends. This CDR3 is 13 amino acids long. Germline V gene lookup returns CDR1 SGHRS and CDR2 YFSETQ. The CDR3 sequence is CASSLPGSTGYTF. The CDR3 nucleotides read TGCGCCAGCAGCTTGCCAGGTTCGACCGGCTACACCTTC.

A remark on this clone: Other DNA sequences in this sample translate to the same CDR3. The chain carries TRBV3-1 (or the pseudogene TRBV3-2) and TRBJ2-7; weak D call: TRBD1 (6 bases). This CDR3 spans 15 amino acids. CDR1 is LGHDT and CDR2 is YNNKEL in the germline V gene (reference sequence). Trimming took 1 base from V and 0 from J, leaving 10 bases between them. For the CDR3, the DNA is TGTGCCAGCAGCCAAGGGGTGACAGGCTCCTACGAGCAGTACTTC. This sequence encodes CASSQGVTGSYEQYF.

This chain joins TRBV18 and TRBJ1-5, with D uncertain. Looked up from germline, CDR1 is KGHSH and CDR2 is LQKENI. Trimming pared 2 bases from V and 5 bases from J, leaving 7 bases between. The CDR3 is 13 residues long. This CDR3 is CASSPERDQPQHF. For the CDR3, the DNA is TGTGCCAGCTCACCAGAACGAGATCAGCCCCAGCATTTT.

The chain has TRBV5-4 and TRBJ1-3; D uncertain. The CDR3 totals 15 residues. Germline lookup yields CDR1 SGHNT and CDR2 YYREEE (reference sequence). The ends were cut back, 0 bases at V and 0 bases at J, with 7 bases in the middle. In nucleotides, the CDR3 is TGTGCCAGCAGCTTGGCCATGAGCTCTGGAAACACCATATATTTT. The encoded protein is CASSLAMSSGNTIYF.

V is TRBV27 and J is TRBJ1-2; D unclear. The CDR3 runs to 13 residues. Germline V gives CDR1 MNHEY, CDR2 SMNVEV (reference sequence). V was shortened by 6 bases and J by 3 bases, with 11 bases between the two germline ends. The CDR3 protein is CASRPINYYGYTF. The CDR3 region has the DNA TGTGCCAGCAGGCCGATTAACTACTATGGCTACACCTTC.

There are a few counts of this clone. V and J are TRBV27 and TRBJ2-5; 8 nucleotides match TRBD1. The V gene's germline CDR1 is MNHEY and CDR2 SMNVEV (reference sequence). Unmatched junction bases numbered 11, after V lost 6 bases and J lost 5 bases. CDR3 length equals 15 residues. The CDR3 nucleotides read TGTGCCAGCAGCCCAGAGCCAGGACAGGGTGAGACCCAGTACTTC. It yields the protein CASSPEPGQGETQYF.